This entry describes one T cell receptor beta chain. As yet, its antigen is unknown. This sample was included in a study of cytomegalovirus exposure and HLA in healthy donors. Study-wide points: Productive status was seen about 90% or about 30% of the time for most TCR beta V segments in an earlier analysis.

PCR employed 60 Vbeta and 13 Jbeta primers. Data came from immunoSEQ multiplex PCR; TCRdb stores just in-frame clones and leaves some out. The sample holds approximately 110,000 clones; 77% are singletons and the top ten take roughly 4%. Trimming left V 0 bases short and J 6 bases short, with 18 bases between. CDR3 length: 16 amino acids. Germline V gives CDR1 SGHVS, CDR2 FQNEAQ. Input material: PBMCs. This chain uses TRBV7-8 with TRBJ2-7; the D gene is possibly TRBD1 (6 bases). The clonotype comes from a human donor in good health. Here the CDR3 reads CASSLARARGKFEQYF. In DNA, the CDR3 is TGTGCCAGCAGCTTAGCTCGCGCGAGGGGGAAGTTCGAGCAGTACTTC.